The source of this T cell receptor (beta chain) is a study of blood T cell repertoires in COVID-19. Study background: The United States, Italy and Spain provided the acute and convalescent COVID-19 samples. In each case, the material was cDNA or gDNA derived from T cells, B-cell-depleted T cells, or PBMCs.

From germline, CDR1 is SGHTA and CDR2 FQGTGA. V shed 3 bases and J 6 bases; nucleotides not matched to a gene: 0. The CDR3 contains 13 residues. In Seattle, patients joined the study during active infection and were tracked longitudinally. Study processing details: Researchers report that nucleated cell counts were estimated from reference gene primer amplification. Measured with immunoSEQ multiplex PCR; TCRdb has only the in-frame clones, and not every one. The V and J calls and clone size are taken from that table; D and trimming were inferred from the DNA. The top ten clones hold less than 20% of a sample with approximately 300,000 clones, roughly 84% of them seen once.

The receptor was isolated from an older person with COVID-19, enrolled during active disease. The source material was peripheral blood. This rearrangement joins TRBV7-3 to TRBJ2-1, with 9 bases that match TRBD2. The CDR3 loop is CASSFSGGNEQFF. The CDR3 coding sequence is TGTGCCAGCAGCTTTAGCGGGGGCAATGAGCAGTTCTTC.